This TCR beta chain stems from a study of blood T cell repertoires in COVID-19. Trimming removed 2 bases from V and 1 base from J, with 8 bases in between. The CDR3 contains 14 residues. In germline, CDR1 is LGHNA, CDR2 YSLEER. Libraries were prepared by immunoSEQ multiplex PCR; TCRdb keeps only in-frame clonotypes and omits some of them. The sample consists of tens of thousands of clones, approximately 88% of them appearing once. The material sequenced was peripheral blood. The receptor's source is a woman aged 55-69 years with COVID-19, enrolled during active disease. J is TRBJ1-1 and V is TRBV4-3; tentative D call: TRBD1 (6 bases). The CDR3 protein is CASSQTGTNTEAFF. In DNA, the CDR3 is TGCGCCAGCAGCCAAACAGGGACGAACACTGAAGCTTTCTTT.